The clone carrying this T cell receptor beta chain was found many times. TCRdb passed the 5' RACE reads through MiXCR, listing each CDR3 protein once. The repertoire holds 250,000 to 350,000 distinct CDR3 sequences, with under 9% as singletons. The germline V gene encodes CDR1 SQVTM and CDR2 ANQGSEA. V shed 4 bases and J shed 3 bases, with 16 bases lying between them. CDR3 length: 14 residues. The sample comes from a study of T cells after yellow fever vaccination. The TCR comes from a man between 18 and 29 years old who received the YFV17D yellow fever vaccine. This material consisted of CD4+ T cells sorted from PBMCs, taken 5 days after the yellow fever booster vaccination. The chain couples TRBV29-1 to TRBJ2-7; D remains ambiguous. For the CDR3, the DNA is TGCAGCGTTGGACCCCGCCTAGGTTTCTACGAGCAGTACTTC. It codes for CSVGPRLGFYEQYF.